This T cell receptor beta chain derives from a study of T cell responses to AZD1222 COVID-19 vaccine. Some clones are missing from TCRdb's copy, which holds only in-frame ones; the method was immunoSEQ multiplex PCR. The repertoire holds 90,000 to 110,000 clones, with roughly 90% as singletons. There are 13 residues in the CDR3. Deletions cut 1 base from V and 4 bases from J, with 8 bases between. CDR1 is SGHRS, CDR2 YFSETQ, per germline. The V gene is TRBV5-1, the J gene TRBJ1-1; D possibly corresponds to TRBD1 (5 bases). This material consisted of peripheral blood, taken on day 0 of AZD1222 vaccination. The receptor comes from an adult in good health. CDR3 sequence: CASSLTGRTEAFF. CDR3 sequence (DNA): TGCGCCAGCAGCTTGACAGGCCGCACTGAAGCTTTCTTT.